One sample yielded the 10 T cell receptor beta chains listed below, sequenced in a study of neurological immune-mediated disorders. TCRdb re-derived calls from the 5' RACE reads in MiXCR, one entry per CDR3 protein. The sample lists about 87,000 distinct CDR3 sequences; roughly 3.3% were seen once. Sequencing used PBMCs. The receptor source for this set is a woman between 50 and 59 years old with multiple sclerosis.

This clonotype appeared many times. This chain links TRBV20-1 with TRBJ2-7; a possible D gene is TRBD1 (7 bases). Germline CDR1 reads DFQATT; CDR2 reads SNEGSKA (reference sequence). Trimming took 7 bases from V and 3 from J, leaving 13 bases between them. The length of the CDR3 is 12 residues. CDR3 loop: CSVSQGGYEQYF. The CDR3 DNA reads TGCAGTGTATCGCAGGGGGGCTACGAGCAGTACTTC.

This clonotype showed up many times. V gene TRBV5-1 combines with J gene TRBJ2-5; D is perhaps TRBD1 (6 bases). The CDR3 contains 15 residues. V was trimmed by 1 base and J by 5 bases, leaving 15 bases between them. Germline values: CDR1 SGHRS, CDR2 YFSETQ. The CDR3 DNA reads as TGCGCCAGCAGCTTGAGTCAGGGGCTCCGCGAGACCCAGTACTTC. Its translation: CASSLSQGLRETQYF.

CDR3 in DNA: TGTGCCAGCAGCGTAGGGGTCGGTACCTACGAGCAGTACTTC. Encoded protein: CASSVGVGTYEQYF. The J gene is TRBJ2-7, the V gene TRBV9; D remains unclear. This CDR3 has 14 amino acids. Germline-derived CDR1 and CDR2 are SGDLS and YYNGEE. Trimming removed 0 bases at V and 2 bases at J, with 9 bases between.

This clonotype was detected many times. J is TRBJ1-1 and V is TRBV14; 7 nucleotides agree with TRBD1. This CDR3 is built from 15 residues. Germline V gene sequence: CDR1 SGHDN, CDR2 FVKESK. V was clipped by 1 base and J by 5 bases; unmatched bases: 7. The CDR3 here is CASSQAWQGETEAFF. The CDR3 nucleotides are TGTGCCAGCAGCCAAGCTTGGCAGGGGGAGACTGAAGCTTTCTTT.

This clonotype was counted at least ten times. In DNA form, the CDR3 reads TGTGCCAGCAGTGCCCAACACGGGGTGAACACTGAAGCTTTCTTT. Its translation is CASSAQHGVNTEAFF. The V call is TRBV12-3 or TRBV12-4, the J call TRBJ1-1; no reliable D call. The V end was cut by 5 bases, the J end by 0 bases, with 13 bases between. This CDR3 contains 15 residues.

There are many counts of this clonotype. The CDR3 loop is CASNSIGSGPGKLFF. CDR3 coding DNA: TGTGCCAGCAACTCGATAGGGTCGGGTCCCGGTAAACTGTTTTTT. The V and J genes are TRBV12-3 or TRBV12-4 and TRBJ1-4; no clear D. The CDR3 totals 15 residues. V was cut by 7 bases and J by 11 bases, with 23 bases left in between.

This clonotype was seen repeatedly, ten times or more. The chain employs TRBV20-1 and TRBJ2-3, with D perhaps being TRBD1 or TRBD2 (5 bases each). The V gene's germline CDR1 is DFQATT and CDR2 SNEGSKA (reference sequence). V was clipped by 2 bases and J by 0 bases, with 15 bases between them. The CDR3 length is 16 residues. CDR3 region: CSARHRSGASTDTQYF. For the CDR3, the DNA is TGCAGTGCTAGACACCGTTCCGGGGCGAGCACAGATACGCAGTATTTT.

This clonotype was counted at least ten times. J is TRBJ2-3 and V is TRBV7-6; 9 positions agree with TRBD2. This CDR3 is built from 16 residues. Germline CDR1 and CDR2: SGHVS and FNYEAQ. V was pared by 3 bases and J by 4 bases, with 8 bases of the junction left unmatched. CDR3 sequence reads: CASSFGGGALADTQYF. The CDR3 DNA is TGTGCCAGCAGCTTCGGCGGGGGGGCCCTTGCAGATACGCAGTATTTT.

This clonotype came up many times. This chain connects TRBV7-2 to TRBJ2-5, with D hard to call. V gave up 2 bases and J gave up 0 bases, with 7 bases separating them. The germline V gene encodes CDR1 SGHTA and CDR2 FQGNSA. This CDR3 region has 14 residues. DNA of the CDR3: TGTGCCAGCAGCTTAATGCGGAACCAAGAGACCCAGTACTTC. It codes for CASSLMRNQETQYF. Together with reference TRBV7-2 and TRBJ2-5, the CDR3 gives the full variable domain: GAGVSQSPSNKVTEKGKDVELRCDPISGHTALYWYRQSLGQGLEFLIYFQGNSAPDKSGLPSDRFSAERTGGSVSTLTIQRTQQEDSAVYLCASSLMRNQETQYFGPGTRLLVL.

This clonotype showed up many times. The CDR3 region has the DNA TGTGCCAGCAGCACCTTAACACAAGCCAAAAACATTCAGTACTTC. This sequence encodes CASSTLTQAKNIQYF. The chain uses TRBV7-9 and TRBJ2-4, with D unclear. The germline gives CDR1 SEHNR, CDR2 FQNEAQ (reference sequence). This CDR3 is built from 15 residues. Trimming removed 5 bases from V and 0 bases from J, with 11 bases in between.